This entry lists 26 T cell receptor beta chains sequenced from one sample in a study of shared T cell receptors in the human thymus. Profiled with immunoSEQ multiplex PCR; TCRdb holds only in-frame clones, not every one. Of some 760,000 clones in the sample, approximately 83% were seen once. In addition, the sample was reused for a study of human thymus T cells.

The material sequenced was thymocytes. The receptors stem from a girl less than two years old with a congenital heart defect.

V usage is TRBV19 and J usage is TRBJ2-2; the match to TRBD2 covers 8 bases. V trimming: 0 bases; J trimming: 4 bases; junction bases outside the gene matches: 7. The CDR3 has 17 residues. The germline V gene has CDR1 LNHDA and CDR2 SQIVND (reference sequence). The CDR3 sequence: CASSIDLGGAGTGELFF. CDR3 sequence (DNA): TGTGCCAGTAGTATAGATCTCGGGGGGGCTGGCACCGGGGAGCTGTTTTTT.

V gene TRBV7-9 combines with J gene TRBJ2-3; 10 bases fit TRBD2. Germline V gene lookup returns CDR1 SEHNR and CDR2 FQNEAQ (reference sequence). The CDR3 has 17 amino acids. Unmatched junction bases numbered 9, after V lost 4 bases and J lost 2 bases. CDR3: CASSSVGGTSVTDTQYF. The CDR3 region has the DNA TGTGCCAGCAGCTCCGTCGGTGGGACTAGCGTCACAGATACGCAGTATTTT.

V usage is TRBV7-6 and J usage is TRBJ1-6, with TRBD1 as a possible D gene (5 bases). V was trimmed by 3 bases and J by 4 bases, leaving 16 bases between them. CDR3 length equals 17 residues. Germline values: CDR1 SGHVS, CDR2 FNYEAQ. The CDR3 bases are TGTGCCAGCAGCTTTCGCGCCATGAAGGGGTATAATTCACCCCTCCACTTT. Residues: CASSFRAMKGYNSPLHF.

This chain uses TRBV5-1 with TRBJ1-6, with D tentatively TRBD1 (5 bases). V dropped 0 bases and J dropped 8 bases, with 30 bases sitting between them. The germline V gene encodes CDR1 SGHRS and CDR2 YFSETQ. CDR3 size: 21 residues. The DNA for the CDR3 is TGCGCCAGCAGCTTGGGCCACGCTTTAAACAGGAACCTTAAAGATGATTCACCCCTCCACTTT. Protein product: CASSLGHALNRNLKDDSPLHF.

As DNA, the CDR3 is TGTGCCAGCAGCCAGGTCCCTTTGGGGGGAAATGGGGGCTATGGCTACACCTTC. Translated: CASSQVPLGGNGGYGYTF. V and J are TRBV5-6 and TRBJ1-2; the D gene is possibly TRBD1 (5 bases). This CDR3 has 18 residues. V was shortened by 4 bases and J by 4 bases, with 26 bases between the two germline ends. CDR1 is SGHDT, CDR2 YYEEEE, per germline. The full variable domain, with the rest looked up from reference TRBV5-6 and TRBJ1-2, is DAGVTQSPTHLIKTRGQQVTLRCSPKSGHDTVSWYQQALGQGPQFIFQYYEEEERQRGNFPDRFSGHQFPNYSSELNVNALLLGDSALYLCASSQVPLGGNGGYGYTFGSGTRLTVV.

The V gene is TRBV6-1, the J gene TRBJ2-5; tentative D call: TRBD2 (5 bases). Trimming shortened V by 6 bases and J by 4 bases, and 18 bases separated the two germline ends. The length of the CDR3 is 15 residues. Looked up from germline, CDR1 is MNHNS and CDR2 is SASEGT. The CDR3 spells CASRIPGVVGETQYF. The CDR3 DNA is TGTGCCAGCAGGATCCCCGGGGTTGTGGGAGAGACCCAGTACTTC.

V gene TRBV19 combines with J gene TRBJ1-6; TRBD1 might be the D (6 bases). The V end was cut by 1 base, the J end by 7 bases, with 20 bases between. Germline V CDR1 and CDR2: LNHDA, SQIVND (reference sequence). This CDR3 region has 18 residues. CDR3 amino acids: CASSIVVTGLVRNSPLHF. DNA for the CDR3: TGTGCCAGTAGTATAGTCGTGACAGGCCTGGTGCGGAATTCACCCCTCCACTTT.

The chain employs TRBV5-1 and TRBJ2-3; D is perhaps TRBD2 (5 bases). The CDR3 runs to 13 residues. V was cut by 5 bases and J by 8 bases, with 15 bases left in between. Per germline, CDR1 SGHRS and CDR2 YFSETQ. The CDR3 protein is CASRPSLAGTQYF. CDR3 nucleotide sequence: TGCGCCAGCAGGCCCTCGCTAGCTGGTACGCAGTATTTT.

The rearrangement uses TRBV28 and TRBJ1-1; D not certain. The CDR3 runs to 16 residues. The germline V gene has CDR1 MDHEN and CDR2 SYDVKM. V lost 2 bases and J 0 bases, leaving 13 bases between the germline ends. CDR3 in DNA: TGTGCCAGCAGTTTAGGGTTGGGCTTACTGAACACTGAAGCTTTCTTT. Encoded protein: CASSLGLGLLNTEAFF.

This chain connects TRBV2 to TRBJ2-7; a possible D gene is TRBD1 (6 bases). Trimming pared 5 bases from V and 0 bases from J, leaving 14 bases between. This CDR3 has 15 amino acids. From germline, CDR1 is SNHLY and CDR2 FYNNEI. For the CDR3, the DNA is TGTGCCAGCAGTAGAGACAGGTGTAGCTCCTACGAGCAGTACTTC. Its protein product is CASSRDRCSSYEQYF.

CDR3 nucleotide sequence: TGCGCCAGCAGCCCTAGACAGGGGTGGCAAGAGACCCAGTACTTC. It specifies CASSPRQGWQETQYF. The genes are TRBV5-1 and TRBJ2-5; 8 bases are shared with TRBD1. Trimming took 4 bases from V and 2 from J; bases not matched to a gene: 7. Germline assignment: CDR1 SGHRS and CDR2 YFSETQ. The CDR3 extends over 15 amino acids.

This rearrangement joins TRBV4-1 to TRBJ1-2; a possible D gene is TRBD1 (5 bases). The V gene's germline CDR1 is MGHRA and CDR2 YSYEKL. This CDR3 spans 13 amino acids. V lost 7 bases and J lost 3, with 12 bases in between. The CDR3 loop is CASTGGMDYGYTF. In DNA form, the CDR3 reads TGCGCCAGCACCGGGGGGATGGACTATGGCTACACCTTC.

The chain combines TRBV18 with TRBJ1-2; D unresolved. Trimming stripped 4 bases from V and 0 bases from J, with 6 bases between. The CDR3 runs 13 residues. The germline V gene has CDR1 KGHSH and CDR2 LQKENI. This CDR3 reads CASSLGSNYGYTF. Written as DNA, the CDR3 is TGTGCCAGCTCACTCGGTTCTAACTATGGCTACACCTTC.

This clone has just one count. The rearrangement links TRBV5-4 to TRBJ1-6, with D perhaps matching TRBD1 (5 bases). Trimming took off 0 bases at V and 3 bases at J, with 7 bases between the two ends. This CDR3 spans 15 amino acids. Germline lookup yields CDR1 SGHNT and CDR2 YYREEE (reference sequence). The DNA for the CDR3 is TGTGCCAGCAGCTTGGACAGGATCTATAATTCACCCCTCCACTTT. Its protein is CASSLDRIYNSPLHF.

The chain combines TRBV5-1 with TRBJ2-2; D possibly corresponds to TRBD1 (6 bases). The CDR3 contains 19 residues. Trimming removed 0 bases from V and 0 bases from J, with 18 bases in between. CDR1 is SGHRS, CDR2 YFSETQ, per germline. The CDR3 DNA sequence: TGCGCCAGCAGCTTGGGATGGTCAACGGACAGATCGAACACCGGGGAGCTGTTTTTT. It is translated as CASSLGWSTDRSNTGELFF.

The chain recombines TRBV14 with TRBJ1-1; 8 nucleotides match TRBD1. With 4 bases clipped from V and 5 bases from J, the junction kept 6 bases outside the gene matches. Per germline, CDR1 SGHDN and CDR2 FVKESK. This CDR3 is 14 amino acids long. Here the CDR3 DNA reads TGTGCCAGCAGCCCGACAGGGGATAGGACTGAAGCTTTCTTT. Amino acids: CASSPTGDRTEAFF.

The rearrangement links TRBV25-1 to TRBJ1-2, with D perhaps matching TRBD1 (5 bases). The V gene lost 3 bases and the J gene lost 0 bases, with 14 bases spanning the gap. The germline CDR1 and CDR2 sequences are MGHDK and SYGVNS. The CDR3 contains 16 residues. The chain's CDR3 is CASSDLGLTANYGYTF. CDR3 DNA sequence: TGTGCCAGCAGTGACCTGGGACTGACAGCTAACTATGGCTACACCTTC.

The gene calls are TRBV7-9 and TRBJ2-7; unclear D gene. V lost 4 bases to trimming and J lost 0 bases, with 7 bases between them. CDR3 length: 13 residues. CDR1 is SEHNR and CDR2 is FQNEAQ in the germline V gene (reference sequence). CDR3 nucleotides: TGTGCCAGCAGCTCTGGGCCCTCCTACGAGCAGTACTTC. It codes for CASSSGPSYEQYF.

V gene TRBV5-1 combines with J gene TRBJ2-1; 11 bases fit TRBD2. This CDR3 contains 16 residues. Germline V gene lookup returns CDR1 SGHRS and CDR2 YFSETQ. Unmatched junction bases numbered 7, after V lost 3 bases and J lost 5 bases. The chain's CDR3 is CASSWTLAGVHNEQFF. For the CDR3, the DNA is TGCGCCAGCAGCTGGACACTAGCGGGGGTCCACAATGAGCAGTTCTTC.

V and J are TRBV10-3 and TRBJ1-2; perhaps TRBD1 as D (5 bases). V lost 0 bases to trimming and J lost 6 bases, with 8 bases between them. Germline values: CDR1 ENHRY, CDR2 SYGVKD. The CDR3 runs to 13 residues. The CDR3 loop reads CAISESGGDGYTF. Written as DNA, the CDR3 is TGTGCCATCAGTGAGTCGGGAGGGGATGGCTACACCTTC.

V gene TRBV18 combines with J gene TRBJ1-2; TRBD1 aligns across 8 bases. J gave up 8 bases and V 3 bases, and 8 bases lay outside the gene matches. Per the germline V gene, CDR1 is KGHSH and CDR2 is LQKENI. The CDR3 runs to 14 residues. CDR3 in amino acids: CASSPFDRGGGYTF. The CDR3 nucleotides read TGTGCCAGCTCACCCTTCGACAGGGGAGGCGGCTACACCTTC. Full variable domain (remainder filled in from reference TRBV18 and TRBJ1-2): NAGVMQNPRHLVRRRGQEARLRCSPMKGHSHVYWYRQLPEEGLKFMVYLQKENIIDESGMPKERFSAEFPKEGPSILRIQQVVRGDSAAYFCASSPFDRGGGYTFGSGTRLTVV.

Details on this clone: The same CDR3 arises from other DNA sequences in this sample as well. The V and J genes are TRBV5-1 and TRBJ1-2; TRBD1 matches 9 bases. Germline CDR1 SGHRS, CDR2 YFSETQ. The CDR3 has 14 residues. V lost 2 bases to trimming and J lost 4 bases; unmatched junction nucleotides: 3. In DNA, the CDR3 is TGCGCCAGCAGCTTCCGGGACAGGGCCTATGGCTACACCTTC. It translates to CASSFRDRAYGYTF.

The V gene is TRBV5-1, the J gene TRBJ1-1, with D possibly matching TRBD1 (5 bases). Per the germline V gene, CDR1 is SGHRS and CDR2 is YFSETQ. Trimming left V 0 bases short and J 0 bases short, with 15 bases between. The CDR3 is 17 residues long. CDR3 sequence reads: CASSLVCLGVVNTEAFF. CDR3 coding DNA: TGCGCCAGCAGCTTGGTGTGTCTAGGGGTTGTGAACACTGAAGCTTTCTTT.

The V gene is TRBV4-3, the J gene TRBJ2-1; 8 nucleotides agree with TRBD2. This CDR3 has 17 residues. The V gene end was trimmed by 0 bases and the J gene end by 1 base; junction bases not matched to a gene: 5. Per the germline V gene, CDR1 is LGHNA and CDR2 is YSLEER. The CDR3 nucleotides read TGCGCCAGCAGCCAAGATGAAACTAGCGGATCCTACAATGAGCAGTTCTTC. Translating gives CASSQDETSGSYNEQFF.

This clone is a singleton in its sample. The CDR3 spells CASSHGCGADYGYTF. The CDR3 DNA follows: TGTGCCAGCAGCCACGGGTGTGGGGCTGATTATGGCTACACCTTC. The gene calls are TRBV6-5 and TRBJ1-2, with D maybe TRBD1 (5 bases). Per germline, CDR1 MNHEY and CDR2 SVGAGI. The length of the CDR3 is 15 residues. V shed 6 bases and J shed 5 bases, with 19 bases lying between them.

This clone was detected only once. V and J are TRBV11-2 and TRBJ2-5; 11 positions agree with TRBD2. Trimming took 8 bases from V and 2 from J; bases not matched to a gene: 7. The CDR3 consists of 15 residues. The germline gives CDR1 SGHAT, CDR2 FQNNGV. The CDR3 region has the DNA TGTGCCAGCGGCGGGACTAGCGGTTTACAAGAGACCCAGTACTTC. The encoded protein is CASGGTSGLQETQYF.